This T cell receptor beta chain was identified during a study of blood T cell repertoires in COVID-19. Original handling: Using reference gene primer amplification, nucleated cell counts were estimated. Only in-frame clones appear in the TCRdb table, and some are missing; sequencing was by immunoSEQ multiplex PCR. V, J and clone size reflect that table, while D and trimming were determined from the DNA. This table holds fewer than 400,000 clones, about nine tenths found once. The germline CDR1 and CDR2 sequences are SNHLY and FYNNEI. V lost 7 bases and J lost 2, with 15 bases in between. The CDR3 length is 14 residues. In the case of this clone: This same CDR3 is encoded by further DNA sequences in the sample.

Material: PBMCs or T cells enriched from blood (not recorded which). The chain is built from TRBV2 and TRBJ2-7; tentative D call: TRBD1 (6 bases). The sequence derives from a man aged 30 to 39 who had recovered from COVID-19. CDR3 protein: CASNLGQGTYEQYF. CDR3 nucleotide sequence: TGTGCCAGCAATTTGGGTCAGGGGACCTACGAGCAGTACTTC.